One sample yielded the 28 T cell receptor beta chains listed below, sequenced in a study of blood T cell repertoires in COVID-19. Generated by immunoSEQ multiplex PCR, the TCRdb table keeps only in-frame clones and is missing some. The repertoire consists of fewer than 200,000 clones, with 70% to 90% occurring once and the leading ten covering roughly 7.5%. Sample: peripheral blood. The receptor set was obtained from a man aged 35 to 55 who had recovered from COVID-19.

This chain links TRBV7-9 with TRBJ2-2, with D possibly TRBD2 on 6 matching bases. V lost 3 bases to trimming and J lost 0 bases, with 14 bases between them. This CDR3 contains 17 residues. Germline loops: CDR1 SEHNR, CDR2 FQNEAQ (reference sequence). In DNA, the CDR3 is TGTGCCAGCAGCTTGGTCGCGGGAAGGGCGAACACCGGGGAGCTGTTTTTT. Translated: CASSLVAGRANTGELFF.

This sequence joins TRBV14 and TRBJ1-1, with D possibly matching TRBD1 (5 bases). Looked up from germline, CDR1 is SGHDN and CDR2 is FVKESK. The CDR3 is 14 residues long. Trimming pared 3 bases from V and 3 bases from J, leaving 11 bases between. This CDR3 reads CASSQGGTDTEAFF. The CDR3, as DNA: TGTGCCAGCAGCCAGGGGGGGACTGACACTGAAGCTTTCTTT.

On this clone: The same CDR3 can be traced to other DNA sequences in this sample. The V gene is TRBV18, the J gene TRBJ1-1, with a tentative D call TRBD1 (6 bases). The length of the CDR3 is 13 residues. Germline V gene sequence: CDR1 KGHSH, CDR2 LQKENI. V was trimmed by 6 bases and J by 5 bases, leaving 13 bases between them. The CDR3 loop reads CASSAGEGTEAFF. In nucleotides, the CDR3 is TGTGCCAGCTCGGCAGGGGAAGGGACTGAAGCTTTCTTT. Filled out from reference TRBV18 and TRBJ1-1, the complete variable domain reads NAGVMQNPRHLVRRRGQEARLRCSPMKGHSHVYWYRQLPEEGLKFMVYLQKENIIDESGMPKERFSAEFPKEGPSILRIQQVVRGDSAAYFCASSAGEGTEAFFGQGTRLTVV.

The chain combines TRBV11-1 with TRBJ2-1, with a possible D match to TRBD2 (5 bases). The CDR3 is 15 amino acids. Germline CDR1 reads SGHAT; CDR2 reads FQDESV (reference sequence). Trimming left V 5 bases short and J 0 bases short, with 11 bases between. The DNA of the CDR3 is TGTGCCAGCAGCCCAGGCCGGGGCTCCTACAATGAGCAGTTCTTC. Translation gives CASSPGRGSYNEQFF.

The rearrangement links TRBV6-2 or TRBV6-3 to TRBJ2-1, with D possibly TRBD2 on 5 matching bases. Between the trimmed V and J ends, which lost 2 bases and 0 bases, there was a span of 17 bases. Germline V CDR1 and CDR2: MNHEY, SVGEGT. The CDR3 loop spans 18 amino acids. CDR3 in amino acids: CASSYQADDETSYNEQFF. The CDR3 DNA reads as TGTGCCAGCAGTTACCAAGCGGACGACGAGACCTCCTACAATGAGCAGTTCTTC.

The genes are TRBV30 and TRBJ2-2, with TRBD1 matching 9 bases. Trimming took 5 bases from V and 0 from J; bases not matched to a gene: 1. CDR3 size: 14 residues. Germline V gene sequence: CDR1 GTSNPN, CDR2 SVGIG (reference sequence). The CDR3 reads CAWWDRANTGELFF. In DNA form, the CDR3 reads TGTGCCTGGTGGGACAGGGCGAACACCGGGGAGCTGTTTTTT.

This chain uses TRBV27 with TRBJ2-7; a possible D gene is TRBD2 (6 bases). Trimming pared 3 bases from V and 1 base from J, leaving 13 bases between. This CDR3 contains 15 residues. Germline V lookup: CDR1 MNHEY, CDR2 SMNVEV (reference sequence). The CDR3, as DNA: TGTGCCAGCAGTTTTTCGGGGGTTCGGTCCTACGAGCAGTACTTC. Its protein is CASSFSGVRSYEQYF.

V usage is TRBV5-8 and J usage is TRBJ2-2; 9 nucleotides agree with TRBD2. The CDR3 length is 17 residues. V dropped 6 bases and J dropped 2; count of bases not matched to a gene: 11. The V gene's germline CDR1 is SGHTS and CDR2 YDEGEE. CDR3 in amino acids: CASTPGWTSANTGELFF. CDR3 DNA: TGTGCCAGCACCCCGGGATGGACTAGCGCTAACACCGGGGAGCTGTTTTTT.

V gene TRBV12-5 combines with J gene TRBJ2-7; possible D gene TRBD1, 5 bases. The CDR3 is made up of 12 amino acids. Trimming stripped 0 bases from V and 7 bases from J, with 7 bases between. CDR1 is LGHNT, CDR2 FRNRAP, per germline. Here the CDR3 reads CASGLVQVEQYF. CDR3 in DNA: TGTGCTAGTGGTTTGGTACAGGTAGAGCAGTACTTC.

The chain couples TRBV18 to TRBJ2-1, with D possibly being TRBD1 (5 bases). Germline V gene sequence: CDR1 KGHSH, CDR2 LQKENI. This CDR3 contains 12 residues. V lost 1 base and J 9 bases, leaving 7 bases between the germline ends. CDR3 region: CASSPQGVEQFF. The CDR3 DNA reads TGTGCCAGCTCACCACAAGGGGTTGAGCAGTTCTTC.

Points on this clone: The junction departs from the called germline gene at one end, perhaps through a read error. This chain connects TRBV10-3 to TRBJ1-1, with a possible D match to TRBD1 (5 bases). The CDR3 is made up of 11 amino acids. CDR1 and CDR2 (germline): ENHRY, SYGVKD. CDR3 sequence (DNA): TGTGCCAGCAGTGGGGGGGATGAAGCTTTCTTT. Its protein product is CASSGGDEAFF.

The chain uses TRBV7-2 and TRBJ2-7; D perhaps matches TRBD1 (7 bases). Germline-derived CDR1 and CDR2 are SGHTA and FQGNSA. The CDR3 spans 15 residues. With 1 base removed from V and 3 bases from J, the gap between germline ends came to 13 bases. In DNA, the CDR3 is TGTGCCAGCAGCTTAGAGGGGGGACAGATCTACGAGCAGTACTTC. Its protein is CASSLEGGQIYEQYF.

The V call is TRBV7-3, the J call TRBJ2-1; 7 bases are shared with TRBD2. CDR3 length: 14 residues. V shed 5 bases, J shed 10 bases, and the junction held 11 bases outside the gene matches. Per the germline V gene, CDR1 is SGHTA and CDR2 is FQGTGA. CDR3 DNA sequence: TGTGCCAGCAGCCCCCAGGGCGGGAGTGACGAGCAGTTCTTC. Protein: CASSPQGGSDEQFF.

This sequence joins TRBV11-2 and TRBJ2-7, with no clear D. Trimming stripped 5 bases from V and 5 bases from J, with 19 bases between. The CDR3 has 15 amino acids. Germline V gene lookup returns CDR1 SGHAT and CDR2 FQNNGV. The CDR3 nucleotides read TGTGCCAGCAGCAATACTATAGTTTTGAGAGACGAGCAGTACTTC. It yields the protein CASSNTIVLRDEQYF.

The chain uses TRBV4-2 and TRBJ2-7, with D tentatively TRBD2 (6 bases). The CDR3 contains 14 residues. Germline loops: CDR1 LGHNA, CDR2 YNFKEQ. Deletions cut 0 bases from V and 7 bases from J, with 13 bases between. The CDR3 loop is CASSQEEGSGEQYF. The CDR3 DNA is TGTGCCAGCAGCCAAGAGGAGGGCTCGGGAGAGCAGTACTTC.

This chain joins TRBV7-3 and TRBJ2-3; a weak D match, TRBD2 (7 bases). Germline-derived CDR1 and CDR2 are SGHTA and FQGTGA. CDR3 length: 17 amino acids. V dropped 2 bases and J dropped 4 bases, with 19 bases sitting between them. CDR3 sequence (DNA): TGTGCCAGCAGCTTACGCGCGGGGGCGTGGGTCTCAGATACGCAGTATTTT. This encodes CASSLRAGAWVSDTQYF.

The chain is built from TRBV29-1 and TRBJ2-5; 11 nucleotides agree with TRBD1. CDR3 length equals 13 residues. Germline V gives CDR1 SQVTM, CDR2 ANQGSEA. V gave up 6 bases and J gave up 4 bases; unmatched junction bases: 4. The CDR3 nucleotides are TGCAGCGTCGGAGGGACAGGGGGAGAGACCCAGTACTTC. It specifies CSVGGTGGETQYF.

The J gene is TRBJ2-5, the V gene TRBV30; weak D call: TRBD2 (7 bases). The CDR3 totals 14 residues. The V gene's germline CDR1 is GTSNPN and CDR2 SVGIG (reference sequence). Trimming removed 0 bases at V and 1 base at J, with 9 bases between. The chain's CDR3 is CAWSVGGPQETQYF. CDR3 sequence (DNA): TGTGCCTGGAGTGTCGGGGGGCCCCAAGAGACCCAGTACTTC. The whole variable domain, filled in from reference TRBV30 and TRBJ2-5, reads SQTIHQWPATLVQPVGSPLSLECTVEGTSNPNLYWYRQAAGRGLQLLFYSVGIGQISSEVPQNLSASRPQDRQFILSSKKLLLSDSGFYLCAWSVGGPQETQYFGPGTRLLVL.

This clone occurred once. The chain uses TRBV6-1 and TRBJ1-1, with D uncertain. The CDR3 totals 13 residues. Germline assignment: CDR1 MNHNS and CDR2 SASEGT. CDR3 amino acids: CARREGENTEAFF. The CDR3 bases are TGTGCAAGGAGGGAGGGTGAGAACACTGAAGCTTTCTTT.

The genes are TRBV6-5 and TRBJ1-6; D perhaps matches TRBD1 (5 bases). V was clipped by 1 base and J by 5 bases, with 6 bases between them. Per the germline V gene, CDR1 is MNHEY and CDR2 is SVGAGI. This CDR3 comprises 14 residues. CDR3 sequence reads: CASSYYRNNSPLHF. The CDR3 region has the DNA TGTGCCAGCAGTTACTACAGGAATAATTCACCCCTCCACTTT.

This clone was seen only a few times. This chain uses TRBV7-2 with TRBJ2-5; 7 bases match TRBD2. J gave up 4 bases and V 4 bases, and 6 bases lay outside the gene matches. The CDR3 has 14 amino acids. Germline V gives CDR1 SGHTA, CDR2 FQGNSA. The CDR3 sequence: CASSSTGGLETQYF. CDR3 sequence (DNA): TGTGCCAGCAGCTCCACGGGAGGATTAGAGACCCAGTACTTC.

The CDR3 nucleotides read TGTGCCAGCAGCCAACAGACAGGGGGGATCTATGGCTACACCTTC. Its translation is CASSQQTGGIYGYTF. This chain links TRBV4-2 with TRBJ1-2; TRBD1 matches at 9 bases. The V gene's germline CDR1 is LGHNA and CDR2 YNFKEQ. Trimming cost V 2 bases and J 4 bases; bases outside gene matches: 5. The CDR3 is 15 amino acids.

The chain is built from TRBV9 and TRBJ2-2, with D hard to call. This CDR3 has 14 amino acids. Trimming took 1 base from V and 0 from J, leaving 4 bases between them. Germline V CDR1 and CDR2: SGDLS, YYNGEE. The CDR3 sequence is CASSVPANTGELFF. In nucleotides, the CDR3 is TGTGCCAGCAGCGTACCCGCGAACACCGGGGAGCTGTTTTTT.

In this sample, this clone turned up once. This sequence joins TRBV28 and TRBJ1-5; 7 positions agree with TRBD1. Germline lookup yields CDR1 MDHEN and CDR2 SYDVKM. Trimming cost V 8 bases and J 4 bases; bases outside gene matches: 8. The CDR3 is made up of 14 amino acids. The CDR3 protein is CASGSGGENQPQHF. The CDR3 region has the DNA TGTGCCAGCGGGTCAGGGGGTGAAAATCAGCCCCAGCATTTT. The whole variable domain, remainder taken from reference TRBV28 and TRBJ1-5, is DVKVTQSSRYLVKRTGEKVFLECVQDMDHENMFWYRQDPGLGLRLIYFSYDVKMKEKGDIPEGYSVSREKKERFSLILESASTNQTSMYLCASGSGGENQPQHFGDGTRLSIL.

The chain employs TRBV12-3 or TRBV12-4 and TRBJ2-7; tentatively, D is TRBD1 (6 bases). V lost 6 bases, J lost 6 bases, and 15 bases lay in between. This CDR3 region has 13 residues. CDR3 coding DNA: TGTGCCAGCAGGTTCGGACAGATGGGCGAGCAGTACTTC. This sequence encodes CASRFGQMGEQYF.

This chain uses TRBV27 with TRBJ2-3; 10 nucleotides align to TRBD2. The CDR3 totals 15 residues. The V and J ends lost 6 bases and 4 bases, in that order; junction bases with no gene match: 7. Germline V gives CDR1 MNHEY, CDR2 SMNVEV (reference sequence). CDR3 sequence (DNA): TGTGCCAGCAGACAAGCGGGAGGGCCGCCAGATACGCAGTATTTT. Protein sequence: CASRQAGGPPDTQYF.

The chain carries TRBV11-2 and TRBJ2-7; 7 bases map to TRBD1. J was trimmed by 4 bases and V by 3 bases; bases with no gene match: 6. Germline V gene lookup returns CDR1 SGHAT and CDR2 FQNNGV. The CDR3 has 14 residues. CDR3 coding DNA: TGTGCCAGCAGCTTCACAAGGGGGCGGTACGAGCAGTACTTC. Protein sequence: CASSFTRGRYEQYF.

J is TRBJ2-1 and V is TRBV2; the D gene is possibly TRBD1 (6 bases). V shed 1 base and J shed 8 bases, with 9 bases lying between them. The CDR3 is 13 amino acids. Germline V gene data show CDR1 as SNHLY and CDR2 as FYNNEI. The CDR3 sequence is CASSEGQVDEQFF. Here the CDR3 DNA reads TGTGCCAGCAGTGAAGGACAGGTCGATGAGCAGTTCTTC.